This T cell receptor (beta chain) appears in the sequencing data of a study of technical replicates of blood from several donors. Data came from immunoSEQ multiplex PCR; TCRdb stores just in-frame clones and leaves some out. The repertoire holds roughly 80,000 clones, with 95% to 97% as singletons. Trimming took off 0 bases at V and 2 bases at J, with 14 bases between the two ends. Per germline, CDR1 LGHNA and CDR2 YNFKEQ. CDR3 size: 16 residues. The TCR sequence derives from a human donor in good health. The rearrangement uses TRBV4-2 and TRBJ2-7; weak D call: TRBD1 (6 bases). The sequenced sample consisted of T cells isolated from PBMCs. The CDR3 nucleotides are TGTGCCAGCAGCCAAGATAGGGGGACGTCCGCCTACGAGCAGTACTTC. Translating it yields CASSQDRGTSAYEQYF.